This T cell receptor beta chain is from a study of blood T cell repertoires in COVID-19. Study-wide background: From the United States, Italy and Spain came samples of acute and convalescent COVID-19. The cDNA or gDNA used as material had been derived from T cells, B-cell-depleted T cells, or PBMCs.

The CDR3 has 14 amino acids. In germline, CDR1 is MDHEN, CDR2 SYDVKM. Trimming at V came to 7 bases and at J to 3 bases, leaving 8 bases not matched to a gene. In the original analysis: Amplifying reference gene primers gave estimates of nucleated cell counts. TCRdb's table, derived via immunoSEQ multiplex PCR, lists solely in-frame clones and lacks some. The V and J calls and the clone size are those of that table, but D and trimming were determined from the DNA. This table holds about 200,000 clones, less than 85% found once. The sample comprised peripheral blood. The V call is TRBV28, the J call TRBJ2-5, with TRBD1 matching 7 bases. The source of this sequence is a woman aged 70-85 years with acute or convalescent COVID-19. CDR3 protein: CASTPSGTEETQYF. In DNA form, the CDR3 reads TGTGCCAGCACTCCGTCCGGGACAGAAGAGACCCAGTACTTC.